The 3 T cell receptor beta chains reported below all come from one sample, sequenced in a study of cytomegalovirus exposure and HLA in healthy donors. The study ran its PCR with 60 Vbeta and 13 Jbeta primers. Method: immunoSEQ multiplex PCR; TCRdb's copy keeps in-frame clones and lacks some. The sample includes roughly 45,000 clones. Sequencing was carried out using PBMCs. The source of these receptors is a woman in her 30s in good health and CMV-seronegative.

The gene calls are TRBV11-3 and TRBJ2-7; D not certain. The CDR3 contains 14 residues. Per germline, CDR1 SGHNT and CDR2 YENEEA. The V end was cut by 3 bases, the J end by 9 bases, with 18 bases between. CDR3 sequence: CASSFTTTGRVQYF. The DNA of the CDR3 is TGTGCCAGCAGCTTTACAACAACGGGTCGGGTGCAGTACTTC.

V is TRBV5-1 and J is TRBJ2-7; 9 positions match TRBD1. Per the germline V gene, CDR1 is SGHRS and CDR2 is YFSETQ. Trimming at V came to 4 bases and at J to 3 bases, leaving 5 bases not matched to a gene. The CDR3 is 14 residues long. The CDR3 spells CASSPGQGLYEQYF. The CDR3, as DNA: TGCGCCAGCAGCCCGGGACAGGGTCTCTACGAGCAGTACTTC.

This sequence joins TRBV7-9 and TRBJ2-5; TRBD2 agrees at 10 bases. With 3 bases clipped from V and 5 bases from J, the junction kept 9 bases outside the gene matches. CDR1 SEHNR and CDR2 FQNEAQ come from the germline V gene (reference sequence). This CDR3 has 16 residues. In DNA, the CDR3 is TGTGCCAGCAGCTTTCCTAGCGGGAGCCCCGGGGAGACCCAGTACTTC. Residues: CASSFPSGSPGETQYF.